This T cell receptor (beta chain) was identified during a study of blood T cell repertoires in COVID-19. Which cohort a participant joined came from the clinical history participants gave. Germline V gene sequence: CDR1 SQVTM, CDR2 ANQGSEA. V lost 2 bases to trimming and J lost 4 bases, with 21 bases between them. The CDR3 runs 18 residues. Under the authors' procedure: Reference gene primers were amplified, and this amplification served to estimate nucleated cell counts. The method was immunoSEQ multiplex PCR; TCRdb's version includes in-frame clones alone and lacks a portion of them. Clone size and the V and J calls come from that table; the DNA yielded D and trimming. The table lists approximately 260,000 clones, about 80% of them singletons.

The material sequenced was PBMCs or T cells enriched from blood (not recorded which). This TCR was sampled from a man in his fifties or sixties who had recovered from COVID-19. This chain connects TRBV29-1 to TRBJ2-6, with a weak D call TRBD2 (5 bases). Here the CDR3 reads CSVEIIGDRATGANVLTF. CDR3 sequence (DNA): TGCAGCGTTGAAATTATCGGGGATAGGGCGACCGGGGCCAACGTCCTGACTTTC. Based on the CDR3 plus reference TRBV29-1 and TRBJ2-6, the full variable domain is SAVISQKPSRDICQRGTSLTIQCQVDSQVTMMFWYRQQPGQSLTLIATANQGSEATYESGFVIDKFPISRPNLTFSTLTVSNMSPEDSSIYLCSVEIIGDRATGANVLTFGAGSRLTVL.